These 21 T cell receptor beta chains share one sample of origin, sequenced in a study of cytomegalovirus exposure and HLA in healthy donors. Use of 60 Vbeta and 13 Jbeta primers characterized the PCR. Profiling relied on immunoSEQ multiplex PCR, and the TCRdb table lists in-frame clones only, not all of them. This table holds roughly 99,000 clones, approximately 80% found once. What was sequenced was PBMCs. Receptor source: a male donor in good health and CMV-seronegative.

The chain couples TRBV5-1 to TRBJ2-3, with 9 bases that match TRBD2. The V and J ends lost 3 bases and 2 bases, in that order; junction bases with no gene match: 7. Per the germline V gene, CDR1 is SGHRS and CDR2 is YFSETQ. This CDR3 has 16 residues. For the CDR3, the DNA is TGCGCCAGCAGCTCGAAACTAGCGGGTAACACAGATACGCAGTATTTT. Translated, it gives CASSSKLAGNTDTQYF.

V usage is TRBV5-4 and J usage is TRBJ1-3, with a weak D call TRBD1 (5 bases). Between the trimmed V and J ends, which lost 4 bases and 2 bases, there was a span of 16 bases. The CDR3 loop spans 16 amino acids. Germline V gene data show CDR1 as SGHNT and CDR2 as YYREEE (reference sequence). In nucleotides, the CDR3 is TGTGCCAGCAGCCTGGAGCTAGGGGTACCTGGAAACACCATATATTTT. It is translated as CASSLELGVPGNTIYF.

This sequence joins TRBV10-2 and TRBJ1-1; D not certain. The V end was cut by 6 bases, the J end by 4 bases, with 9 bases between. This CDR3 is built from 12 residues. The germline CDR1 and CDR2 sequences are WSHSY and SAAADI. The DNA of the CDR3 is TGCGCCAGCAGAACGGCGGCCACTGAAGCTTTCTTT. This encodes CASRTAATEAFF.

The chain uses TRBV20-1 and TRBJ1-2; 7 bases agree with TRBD1. The CDR3 runs 10 residues. The V segment lost 8 bases and the J segment 6 bases; nucleotides outside the gene matches: 3. CDR1 is DFQATT and CDR2 is SNEGSKA in the germline V gene (reference sequence). CDR3 bases: TGCAGTATCGACAGGGATGGCTACACCTTC. It encodes CSIDRDGYTF.

This chain joins TRBV19 and TRBJ2-3; 13 bases match TRBD2. Trimming took 4 bases from V and 3 from J; bases not matched to a gene: 4. The CDR3 length is 16 residues. CDR1 LNHDA and CDR2 SQIVND come from the germline V gene (reference sequence). CDR3 sequence: CASSRLAGGLTDTQYF. The CDR3 DNA sequence: TGTGCCAGTAGTAGACTAGCGGGAGGTTTAACAGATACGCAGTATTTT. Using reference TRBV19 and TRBJ2-3 for the parts outside the CDR3, the full variable domain is DGGITQSPKYLFRKEGQNVTLSCEQNLNHDAMYWYRQDPGQGLRLIYYSQIVNDFQKGDIAEGYSVSREKKESFPLTVTSAQKNPTAFYLCASSRLAGGLTDTQYFGPGTRLTVL.

The DNA of the CDR3 is TGTGCCAGCAGCTTAGAGTCGGGATTCACCTACGAGCAGTACTTC. It encodes CASSLESGFTYEQYF. The V call is TRBV7-9, the J call TRBJ2-7; possible D gene TRBD2, 5 bases. The length of the CDR3 is 15 residues. The germline V gene encodes CDR1 SEHNR and CDR2 FQNEAQ (reference sequence). V was trimmed by 1 base and J by 2 bases, leaving 12 bases between them.

The V and J genes are TRBV6-1 and TRBJ2-3; TRBD2 matches 7 bases. The CDR3 is 11 amino acids. Germline V gives CDR1 MNHNS, CDR2 SASEGT. V lost 8 bases, J lost 7 bases, and 3 bases stayed unmatched. CDR3 residues: CASGEGYTQYF. CDR3 DNA: TGTGCCAGCGGGGAGGGGTATACGCAGTATTTT.

The chain couples TRBV5-5 to TRBJ1-5; unclear D gene. This CDR3 spans 13 amino acids. Germline loops: CDR1 SGHKS, CDR2 YYEKEE (reference sequence). V was trimmed by 0 bases and J by 9 bases, leaving 10 bases between them. The CDR3 reads CASSLDISRPQHF. The CDR3 DNA follows: TGTGCCAGCAGCTTGGATATTTCTCGGCCCCAGCATTTT.

This rearrangement joins TRBV27 to TRBJ1-2, with a tentative D call TRBD1 (5 bases). Germline V gene sequence: CDR1 MNHEY, CDR2 SMNVEV (reference sequence). This CDR3 region has 13 residues. V was cut by 1 base and J by 7 bases, with 10 bases left in between. The CDR3 DNA follows: TGTGCCAGCAGTTTATATGGGGCAGGTGGCTACACCTTC. Translation gives CASSLYGAGGYTF.

This clone was seen more than once but under ten times. The chain uses TRBV27 and TRBJ2-7; 16 bases map to TRBD2. The CDR3 loop spans 16 amino acids. Trimming cost V 5 bases and J 4 bases; bases outside gene matches: 5. Germline values: CDR1 MNHEY, CDR2 SMNVEV (reference sequence). The CDR3 is CASSGGTSGRGYEQYF. The CDR3 nucleotides are TGTGCCAGCAGTGGCGGGACTAGCGGGAGGGGGTACGAGCAGTACTTC.

This clone was found a few times. This chain connects TRBV5-4 to TRBJ2-7, with a possible D match to TRBD2 (6 bases). This CDR3 spans 16 amino acids. V was clipped by 4 bases and J by 1 base, with 18 bases between them. Germline loops: CDR1 SGHNT, CDR2 YYREEE (reference sequence). DNA for the CDR3: TGTGCCAGCAGCCGCCCCGGAGGGATCCGTTCCTACGAGCAGTACTTC. Translated, it gives CASSRPGGIRSYEQYF.

There are a few counts of this clone. The chain couples TRBV15 to TRBJ2-7, with a tentative D call TRBD1 (5 bases). This CDR3 has 13 residues. Looked up from germline, CDR1 is LNHNV and CDR2 is YYDKDF (reference sequence). V lost 4 bases and J 3 bases, leaving 10 bases between the germline ends. The CDR3 here is CATSTGRVYEQYF. CDR3 in DNA: TGTGCCACCAGCACGGGCAGGGTCTACGAGCAGTACTTC.

This clone appeared a few times. Other DNA sequences in this specimen translate into the identical CDR3. This rearrangement joins TRBV7-3 to TRBJ2-3, with D perhaps matching TRBD2 (5 bases). Germline values: CDR1 SGHTA, CDR2 FQGTGA. The CDR3 runs 14 residues. Trimming shortened V by 0 bases and J by 1 base, and 5 bases separated the two germline ends. CDR3 in amino acids: CASSLTGGTDTQYF. The CDR3 nucleotides are TGTGCCAGCAGCTTAACCGGGGGCACAGATACGCAGTATTTT. Based on the CDR3 plus reference TRBV7-3 and TRBJ2-3, the full variable domain is GAGVSQTPSNKVTEKGKYVELRCDPISGHTALYWYRQSLGQGPEFLIYFQGTGAADDSGLPNDRFFAVRPEGSVSTLKIQRTERGDSAVYLCASSLTGGTDTQYFGPGTRLTVL.

This rearrangement joins TRBV29-1 to TRBJ2-2, with 7 bases matching TRBD1. Germline assignment: CDR1 SQVTM and CDR2 ANQGSEA. Germline trimming cut 7 bases from V and 0 bases from J; bases unmatched to any gene: 8. This CDR3 is 15 amino acids long. Here the CDR3 reads CSAMGQTSNTGELFF. The CDR3 bases are TGCAGCGCTATGGGACAGACTTCGAACACCGGGGAGCTGTTTTTT.

The V call is TRBV6-1, the J call TRBJ2-1, with D tentatively TRBD2 (5 bases). CDR3 length: 15 residues. The V end lost 5 bases, the J end lost 9 bases, and 20 bases lay between the germline ends. Germline values: CDR1 MNHNS, CDR2 SASEGT. For the CDR3, the DNA is TGTGCCAGCAGTCCCTACGACATCACCCGGGGTGAGCAGTTCTTC. It is translated as CASSPYDITRGEQFF.

The genes are TRBV28 and TRBJ2-2; 8 bases agree with TRBD2. Germline CDR1 reads MDHEN; CDR2 reads SYDVKM. CDR3 length equals 15 residues. Trimming at V came to 6 bases and at J to 2 bases, leaving 5 bases not matched to a gene. CDR3: CASSRGLANTGELFF. DNA for the CDR3: TGTGCCAGCAGCAGAGGACTAGCAAACACCGGGGAGCTGTTTTTT.

This clone showed up just a few times. V gene TRBV7-2 combines with J gene TRBJ2-7; the match to TRBD2 covers 10 bases. The CDR3 extends over 15 amino acids. Trimming cost V 2 bases and J 7 bases; bases outside gene matches: 8. The V gene's germline CDR1 is SGHTA and CDR2 FQGNSA. CDR3 loop: CASSLNPGLAYEQYF. The CDR3 DNA is TGTGCCAGCAGCTTAAATCCGGGACTAGCGTATGAGCAGTACTTC.

V is TRBV7-7 and J is TRBJ2-1; 8 bases are shared with TRBD1. This CDR3 spans 14 amino acids. Per the germline V gene, CDR1 is SSHAT and CDR2 is FNYEAQ (reference sequence). V was clipped by 1 base and J by 4 bases; unmatched bases: 0. CDR3 loop: CASSLGTGYNEQFF. CDR3 bases: TGTGCCAGCAGCTTAGGGACAGGGTACAATGAGCAGTTCTTC.

The gene calls are TRBV7-9 and TRBJ2-5; 7 nucleotides align to TRBD2. The V gene's germline CDR1 is SEHNR and CDR2 FQNEAQ (reference sequence). V was pared by 2 bases and J by 6 bases, with 6 bases of the junction left unmatched. This CDR3 region has 14 residues. This CDR3 reads CASSLMASGQTQYF. The CDR3 DNA sequence: TGTGCCAGCAGCTTAATGGCTAGCGGCCAGACCCAGTACTTC.

The chain has TRBV29-1 and TRBJ2-7; TRBD1 agrees at 8 bases. Germline V gene sequence: CDR1 SQVTM, CDR2 ANQGSEA. The CDR3 is 16 residues long. With 5 bases clipped from V and 1 base from J, the junction kept 13 bases outside the gene matches. DNA of the CDR3: TGCAGCGTTCAAGGACAGGGAAAGTCCAATTCCTACGAGCAGTACTTC. It encodes CSVQGQGKSNSYEQYF.

This chain connects TRBV6-1 to TRBJ1-2; D unresolved. This CDR3 comprises 14 residues. Per the germline V gene, CDR1 is MNHNS and CDR2 is SASEGT. V lost 7 bases, J lost 2 bases, and 14 bases lay in between. This CDR3 reads CASITGRENYGYTF. The CDR3 nucleotides read TGTGCCAGCATTACCGGACGGGAGAACTATGGCTACACCTTC.